A single sample is the source of the 3 T cell receptor beta chains below, sequenced in a study of T cell repertoires in cytomegalovirus infection. Which antigens these TCRs recognize remains unknown. TCRdb reprocessed the reads with MiXCR, giving one entry per CDR3 protein. The sample lists around 500,000 distinct CDR3 sequences; approximately 40% were seen once. This specimen consisted of cultured PBMCs, obtained from culture after CMV antigen stimulation. These receptors were taken from a human donor in good health (CMV status not recorded). Some clones in this sample may be carry-over from other donors' samples.

V and J are TRBV20-1 and TRBJ2-2; 9 nucleotides agree with TRBD1. This CDR3 comprises 17 residues. Germline-derived CDR1 and CDR2 are DFQATT and SNEGSKA (reference sequence). Losses at the gene ends were 0 bases for V and 1 base for J; bases not matched to a gene: 6. CDR3: CSARDEGGQGNTGELFF. Written as DNA, the CDR3 is TGCAGTGCTAGAGACGAGGGGGGACAGGGGAACACCGGGGAGCTGTTTTTT.

V and J are TRBV7-4 and TRBJ2-2; 8 bases fit TRBD1. There are 15 residues in the CDR3. The germline CDR1 and CDR2 sequences are SGHVT and SQSDAQ. V shed 3 bases and J 5 bases; nucleotides not matched to a gene: 5. The CDR3 DNA sequence: TGTGCCAGCAGCTTTCCGGGACAGGATACCGGGGAGCTGTTTTTT. It codes for CASSFPGQDTGELFF.

The V and J genes are TRBV19 and TRBJ2-3; 8 bases are shared with TRBD1. The CDR3 sequence is 15 residues long. The trim removed 5 bases at V and 3 bases at J, leaving 7 bases unmatched. CDR1 and CDR2 from the germline V gene are LNHDA and SQIVND (reference sequence). The CDR3 DNA reads TGTGCCAGTAGTGTGTGGACAGGGTGGACAGATACGCAGTATTTT. Protein product: CASSVWTGWTDTQYF.